Each of the 29 T cell receptor beta chains below was sequenced from the same sample in a study of T-cell memory formation after mild COVID-19. In TCRdb, the 5' RACE reads were re-called with MiXCR into one record per CDR3 protein. The data hold fewer than 600,000 distinct CDR3 sequences, with 20% to 25% observed a single time. Material for sequencing was PBMCs or a T cell subset sorted from them (not recorded which). These receptors originate from an adult woman who had mild COVID-19 (a few samples of this study predate the infection). Cell type and time point are not known.

This clonotype has just one count. The chain has TRBV6-6 and TRBJ1-2; TRBD1 matches at 7 bases. V was pared by 2 bases and J by 2 bases, with 14 bases of the junction left unmatched. The CDR3 has 18 residues. CDR1 is MNHNY and CDR2 is SVGAGI in the germline V gene (reference sequence). The CDR3 loop reads CASSYPNHRQGKNYGYTF. As DNA, the CDR3 is TGTGCCAGCAGTTACCCGAACCACCGACAGGGCAAGAACTATGGCTACACCTTC.

The chain uses TRBV5-1 and TRBJ2-7; tentative D call: TRBD2 (5 bases). Per the germline V gene, CDR1 is SGHRS and CDR2 is YFSETQ. This CDR3 is 14 amino acids long. Between the trimmed V and J ends, which lost 3 bases and 6 bases, there was a span of 16 bases. The CDR3 coding sequence is TGCGCCAGCAGCTCCTCTACGGAGGTAGCCGAGCAGTACTTC. It specifies CASSSSTEVAEQYF.

The gene calls are TRBV5-1 and TRBJ1-1; 7 bases match TRBD1. V shed 1 base and J 5 bases; nucleotides not matched to a gene: 8. This CDR3 is built from 15 residues. Germline V lookup: CDR1 SGHRS, CDR2 YFSETQ. CDR3 sequence (DNA): TGCGCCAGCAGCTTGTTAGGGGGCGGAGAGACTGAAGCTTTCTTT. Encoded protein: CASSLLGGGETEAFF.

This clonotype was detected only a few times. This chain links TRBV14 with TRBJ2-7, with 10 bases aligning to TRBD2. Per germline, CDR1 SGHDN and CDR2 FVKESK. This CDR3 has 16 amino acids. After removal of 0 bases from V and 4 bases from J, the junction contained 6 bases not matched to a gene. Here the CDR3 reads CASSQDSSSGGYEQYF. The CDR3 DNA reads as TGTGCCAGCAGCCAAGATAGTTCTAGCGGGGGTTACGAGCAGTACTTC.

This clonotype appeared a few times. This chain uses TRBV20-1 with TRBJ2-7; TRBD1 matches 9 bases. Germline lookup yields CDR1 DFQATT and CDR2 SNEGSKA (reference sequence). With V trimmed by 3 bases and J by 4 bases, 10 bases remained unmatched. CDR3 length equals 15 residues. The DNA for the CDR3 is TGCAGTGCTAGGGACCGGGACAGGGAAATTTACGAGCAGTACTTC. As protein: CSARDRDREIYEQYF.

This clonotype came up a few times. V gene TRBV12-3 or TRBV12-4 combines with J gene TRBJ1-1; perhaps TRBD1 as D (6 bases). Trimming cost V 6 bases and J 6 bases, with 17 bases left between them. The CDR3 extends over 14 amino acids. The chain's CDR3 is CASSLPTGFAEAFF. The DNA for the CDR3 is TGTGCCAGCAGCCTCCCAACAGGGTTCGCTGAAGCTTTCTTT.

The chain combines TRBV24-1 with TRBJ2-1; D remains ambiguous. Trimming pared 5 bases from V and 9 bases from J, leaving 16 bases between. The CDR3 spans 14 residues. Germline CDR1 reads KGHDR; CDR2 reads SFDVKD. CDR3 DNA: TGTGCCACCAGTGGGACCGATGGGCCGATTGAGCAGTTCTTC. Amino acids: CATSGTDGPIEQFF.

This clonotype occurred a few times. The V and J genes are TRBV27 and TRBJ1-6, with D tentatively TRBD1 (6 bases). CDR3 size: 14 residues. Trimming pared 7 bases from V and 6 bases from J, leaving 13 bases between. Per germline, CDR1 MNHEY and CDR2 SMNVEV (reference sequence). The CDR3 is CASNSDSINSPLHF. Here the CDR3 DNA reads TGTGCCAGCAACTCGGACAGCATTAATTCACCCCTCCACTTT.

The CDR3 loop reads CASSGRQGGSSPLHF. As DNA, the CDR3 is TGTGCCAGCAGTGGTCGACAGGGGGGTAGTTCACCCCTCCACTTT. V gene TRBV12-3 or TRBV12-4 combines with J gene TRBJ1-6; 9 bases are shared with TRBD1. The CDR3 is 15 amino acids. V lost 5 bases and J lost 9; bases outside the gene matches: 8.

The chain recombines TRBV20-1 with TRBJ1-2; no clear D. With 3 bases removed from V and 4 bases from J, the gap between germline ends came to 12 bases. The CDR3 length is 13 residues. Germline CDR1 reads DFQATT; CDR2 reads SNEGSKA (reference sequence). As DNA, the CDR3 is TGCAGTGCTAGGGAACGGGTAACCTATGGCTACACCTTC. This sequence encodes CSARERVTYGYTF.

This clonotype appeared a few times. The chain carries TRBV5-1 and TRBJ1-2; D ambiguous. Germline V CDR1 and CDR2: SGHRS, YFSETQ. This CDR3 contains 14 residues. The germline V and J ends were trimmed by 0 bases and 1 base, with 7 bases remaining between them. CDR3 sequence reads: CASSLDRVNYGYTF. DNA for the CDR3: TGCGCCAGCAGCTTGGATCGGGTTAACTATGGCTACACCTTC.

The sample holds one count of this clonotype. The rearrangement uses TRBV12-3 or TRBV12-4 and TRBJ1-2, with 8 positions matching TRBD1. With 5 bases clipped from V and 3 bases from J, the junction kept 8 bases outside the gene matches. The CDR3 runs 15 residues. CDR3 residues: CASSAWTGLDYGYTF. Here the CDR3 DNA reads TGTGCCAGCAGTGCCTGGACAGGGTTGGACTATGGCTACACCTTC.

At least ten counts were recorded for this clonotype. The rearrangement links TRBV7-2 to TRBJ2-1; no definite D call. Trimming took 6 bases from V and 3 from J, leaving 15 bases between them. CDR3 length: 15 residues. The germline V gene has CDR1 SGHTA and CDR2 FQGNSA. As DNA, the CDR3 is TGTGCCAGCAGTCTTGGGTACTCTTACTACAATGAGCAGTTCTTC. Translated: CASSLGYSYYNEQFF.

The table lists this clonotype with a few counts. The chain carries TRBV20-1 and TRBJ2-7, with 9 positions matching TRBD2. V shed 2 bases, J shed 2 bases, and the junction held 4 bases outside the gene matches. The CDR3 is made up of 14 amino acids. CDR1 DFQATT and CDR2 SNEGSKA come from the germline V gene (reference sequence). The CDR3 here is CSARRGGRAYEQYF. The CDR3 DNA reads as TGCAGTGCTAGACGGGGCGGGAGGGCCTACGAGCAGTACTTC.

This clonotype has more than one count but fewer than ten. V and J are TRBV18 and TRBJ2-4, with unresolved D. This CDR3 has 15 residues. Trimming took 2 bases from V and 0 from J, leaving 8 bases between them. CDR1 and CDR2 from the germline V gene are KGHSH and LQKENI. In DNA form, the CDR3 reads TGTGCCAGCTCACCAAGTGTGTCAGCCAAAAACATTCAGTACTTC. It yields the protein CASSPSVSAKNIQYF.

In this sample, this clonotype turned up a few times. This chain links TRBV14 with TRBJ2-7; perhaps TRBD1 as D (6 bases). V shed 4 bases and J shed 2 bases, with 9 bases lying between them. The CDR3 is made up of 13 amino acids. Germline V gene lookup returns CDR1 SGHDN and CDR2 FVKESK. DNA for the CDR3: TGTGCCAGCAGCCGACAGGCTCCCTACGAGCAGTACTTC. Translated: CASSRQAPYEQYF.

In this sample, this clonotype turned up a few times. The chain carries TRBV7-2 and TRBJ2-7, with D possibly being TRBD2 (6 bases). The CDR3 consists of 14 residues. Germline CDR1 and CDR2: SGHTA and FQGNSA. With 5 bases removed from V and 1 base from J, the gap between germline ends came to 12 bases. The CDR3 region has the DNA TGTGCCAGCAGCCAAGAAGCGGGTTCCTACGAGCAGTACTTC. It is translated as CASSQEAGSYEQYF. The full variable domain, with the rest looked up from reference TRBV7-2 and TRBJ2-7, is GAGVSQSPSNKVTEKGKDVELRCDPISGHTALYWYRQSLGQGLEFLIYFQGNSAPDKSGLPSDRFSAERTGGSVSTLTIQRTQQEDSAVYLCASSQEAGSYEQYFGPGTRLTVT.

This clonotype was seen a few times. The J gene is TRBJ2-5, the V gene TRBV9; possible D gene TRBD1, 5 bases. The CDR3 consists of 15 residues. V was trimmed by 4 bases and J by 2 bases, leaving 15 bases between them. The germline V gene encodes CDR1 SGDLS and CDR2 YYNGEE. CDR3 loop: CASSSDSGWQETQYF. DNA of the CDR3: TGTGCCAGCAGCTCCGACAGTGGATGGCAAGAGACCCAGTACTTC.

For the CDR3, the DNA is TGTGCCAGCAGCATGGGGGTGGAAGAGACCCAGTACTTC. Translated: CASSMGVEETQYF. The chain uses TRBV12-3 or TRBV12-4 and TRBJ2-5; possibly TRBD1 or TRBD2 for D (5 bases each). Trimming took off 6 bases at V and 3 bases at J, with 11 bases between the two ends. The CDR3 covers 13 residues.

This clonotype has a single count. At one end the junction does not follow the germline gene, possibly because of a read error. The chain carries TRBV20-1 and TRBJ2-7, with D possibly matching TRBD2 (6 bases). The CDR3 is made up of 14 amino acids. CDR1 DFQATT and CDR2 SNEGSKA come from the germline V gene (reference sequence). The CDR3: CSAPSLRDSYKQYF. CDR3 DNA: TGCAGTGCCCCTTCTTTACGGGACTCCTACAAGCAGTACTTC.

This clonotype has just a few counts. V gene TRBV15 combines with J gene TRBJ1-3; D possibly corresponds to TRBD1 (6 bases). The germline CDR1 and CDR2 sequences are LNHNV and YYDKDF (reference sequence). CDR3 size: 17 residues. The V gene lost 0 bases and the J gene lost 1 base, with 13 bases spanning the gap. CDR3: CATSRDLGTLSGNTIYF. The CDR3 coding sequence is TGTGCCACCAGCAGAGATCTCGGGACACTATCTGGAAACACCATATATTTT.

The chain uses TRBV20-1 and TRBJ2-1; 7 bases are a match to TRBD2. Germline CDR1 and CDR2: DFQATT and SNEGSKA (reference sequence). The CDR3 totals 15 residues. The V and J ends lost 3 bases and 8 bases, in that order; junction bases with no gene match: 13. CDR3 bases: TGCAGTGCTAGCCACCCGGGGAGGGTACACCATGAGCAGTTCTTC. Encoded protein: CSASHPGRVHHEQFF.

The CDR3 nucleotides are TGTGCCAGCACTTTACACCAAACGAGACAACTTAGCACAGATACGCAGTATTTT. This encodes CASTLHQTRQLSTDTQYF. The V and J genes are TRBV9 and TRBJ2-3; no firm D call. From germline, CDR1 is SGDLS and CDR2 YYNGEE. CDR3 length: 18 residues. Trimming took off 6 bases at V and 0 bases at J, with 23 bases between the two ends. The full variable domain, rest sourced from reference TRBV9 and TRBJ2-3, is DSGVTQTPKHLITATGQRVTLRCSPRSGDLSVYWYQQSLDQGLQFLIQYYNGEERAKGNILERFSAQQFPDLHSELNLSSLELGDSALYFCASTLHQTRQLSTDTQYFGPGTRLTVL.

J is TRBJ2-1 and V is TRBV7-8, with D unresolved. Germline lookup yields CDR1 SGHVS and CDR2 FQNEAQ. The CDR3 extends over 16 amino acids. Trimming left V 0 bases short and J 8 bases short, with 17 bases between. For the CDR3, the DNA is TGTGCCAGCAGCTTAGCGATGGGCCCGCGGTCCCATGAGCAGTTCTTC. Translating gives CASSLAMGPRSHEQFF. The entire variable domain, with the rest obtained from reference TRBV7-8 and TRBJ2-1, is as follows: GAGVSQSPRYKVAKRGQDVALRCDPISGHVSLFWYQQALGQGPEFLTYFQNEAQLDKSGLPSDRFFAERPEGSVSTLKIQRTQQEDSAVYLCASSLAMGPRSHEQFFGPGTRLTVL.

The sample holds a few counts of this clonotype. The chain joins TRBV5-6 to TRBJ2-1; no reliable D call. V lost 0 bases and J lost 8, with 9 bases in between. The CDR3 is 13 residues long. Germline V lookup: CDR1 SGHDT, CDR2 YYEEEE. The CDR3 protein is CASSLGRTDEQFF. DNA for the CDR3: TGTGCCAGCAGCTTGGGACGGACCGATGAGCAGTTCTTC. The full variable domain, completed using reference TRBV5-6 and TRBJ2-1, is DAGVTQSPTHLIKTRGQQVTLRCSPKSGHDTVSWYQQALGQGPQFIFQYYEEEERQRGNFPDRFSGHQFPNYSSELNVNALLLGDSALYLCASSLGRTDEQFFGPGTRLTVL.

This clonotype was recorded at least ten times. This chain connects TRBV12-3 or TRBV12-4 to TRBJ2-1, with D possibly matching TRBD2 (6 bases). Trimming removed 3 bases at V and 4 bases at J, with 7 bases between. This CDR3 spans 13 amino acids. The CDR3 DNA is TGTGCCAGCAGTTTTGGGACTTACAATGAGCAGTTCTTC. As protein: CASSFGTYNEQFF.

The V call is TRBV6-5, the J call TRBJ2-3; D could derive from TRBD1 or TRBD2 (6 bases each). The V and J ends lost 7 bases and 6 bases respectively, with 17 bases between them. This CDR3 has 14 residues. CDR1 MNHEY and CDR2 SVGAGI come from the germline V gene. CDR3 coding DNA: TGTGCCAGCAATCCGGGGGCCCGCGGGGATACGCAGTATTTT. Translating it yields CASNPGARGDTQYF.

The rearrangement uses TRBV20-1 and TRBJ2-5; D gene unclear. Deletions cut 1 base from V and 2 bases from J, with 8 bases between. The CDR3 has 13 amino acids. Germline CDR1 DFQATT, CDR2 SNEGSKA (reference sequence). The CDR3, as DNA: TGCAGTGCTAGAGTTAGCAGGCAAGAGACCCAGTACTTC. Its protein product is CSARVSRQETQYF.

On this clonotype itself: A read error may be the cause here, since a much bigger clone is one base away. The CDR3 protein is CASSVSRCYQPQHF. DNA of the CDR3: TGTGCCAGCAGCGTAAGCAGGTGTTACCAGCCCCAGCATTTT. The rearrangement joins TRBV7-2 to TRBJ1-5; D unclear. V gave up 5 bases and J gave up 7 bases, with 15 bases separating them. Germline CDR1 and CDR2: SGHTA and FQGNSA. This CDR3 is built from 14 residues.